One sample yielded the 20 T cell receptor beta chains listed below, sequenced in a study of T-cell memory formation after mild COVID-19. Using its own MiXCR run on the 5' RACE reads, TCRdb lists one record per CDR3 protein. In the table there are about 270,000 distinct CDR3 sequences, roughly 17% of which are singletons. Sequencing was carried out using PBMCs or a T cell subset sorted from them (not recorded which). Receptors were obtained from a man in his late teens or twenties who had mild COVID-19 (a few samples of this study predate the infection). Cell type and time point are not known.

The table lists this clonotype with a few counts. The J gene is TRBJ2-3, the V gene TRBV5-8; 10 bases map to TRBD1. CDR1 and CDR2 from the germline V gene are SGHTS and YDEGEE. V trimming: 1 base; J trimming: 3 bases; junction bases outside the gene matches: 5. The CDR3 is 16 residues long. The CDR3 DNA reads as TGTGCCAGCAGCTTGCCGGGGACAGGGGTGACAGATACGCAGTATTTT. Residues: CASSLPGTGVTDTQYF.

This clonotype showed up just a few times. The CDR3 sequence: CASSQYQSPQGQETQYF. The CDR3 DNA follows: TGTGCCAGCAGCCAGTATCAATCACCCCAGGGGCAAGAGACCCAGTACTTC. The chain couples TRBV9 to TRBJ2-5, with D perhaps matching TRBD1 (6 bases). The V gene's germline CDR1 is SGDLS and CDR2 YYNGEE. The CDR3 runs to 17 residues. Trimming took 4 bases from V and 2 from J, leaving 21 bases between them. The full variable domain, in which reference TRBV9 and TRBJ2-5 provide the parts outside the CDR3, is DSGVTQTPKHLITATGQRVTLRCSPRSGDLSVYWYQQSLDQGLQFLIQYYNGEERAKGNILERFSAQQFPDLHSELNLSSLELGDSALYFCASSQYQSPQGQETQYFGPGTRLLVL.

J is TRBJ2-7 and V is TRBV7-8; TRBD2 matches 12 bases. The trim removed 5 bases at V and 7 bases at J, leaving 3 bases unmatched. Germline lookup yields CDR1 SGHVS and CDR2 FQNEAQ. This CDR3 region has 13 residues. CDR3 sequence (DNA): TGTGCCAGCAGCGTACTAGCGGGGGGTGAGCAGTACTTC. Residues: CASSVLAGGEQYF. Complete variable domain (other parts from reference TRBV7-8 and TRBJ2-7): GAGVSQSPRYKVAKRGQDVALRCDPISGHVSLFWYQQALGQGPEFLTYFQNEAQLDKSGLPSDRFFAERPEGSVSTLKIQRTQQEDSAVYLCASSVLAGGEQYFGPGTRLTVT.

The chain couples TRBV6-2 or TRBV6-3 to TRBJ2-1; 11 bases fit TRBD2. The V segment lost 6 bases and the J segment 6 bases; nucleotides outside the gene matches: 7. CDR1 is MNHEY and CDR2 is SVGEGT in the germline V gene. The CDR3 has 15 amino acids. The CDR3: CASRISGGAVNEQFF. Here the CDR3 DNA reads TGTGCCAGCAGAATTAGCGGGGGGGCCGTCAATGAGCAGTTCTTC.

The rearrangement uses TRBV5-1 and TRBJ1-1, with D possibly matching TRBD1 (5 bases). The CDR3 extends over 12 amino acids. In germline, CDR1 is SGHRS, CDR2 YFSETQ. Trimming removed 7 bases from V and 1 base from J, with 8 bases in between. The CDR3, as DNA: TGCGCCAGCCGCACAGGGAACACTGAAGCTTTCTTT. Protein sequence: CASRTGNTEAFF.

This clonotype showed up just once. V usage is TRBV18 and J usage is TRBJ1-5; TRBD1 matches 7 bases. With V trimmed by 9 bases and J by 1 base, 9 bases remained unmatched. This CDR3 has 15 residues. CDR1 is KGHSH and CDR2 is LQKENI in the germline V gene. CDR3 sequence: CASLRRGLSNQPQHF. CDR3 nucleotides: TGTGCCAGTCTCCGTAGGGGGCTCAGCAATCAGCCCCAGCATTTT.

This clonotype was observed at least ten times. V gene TRBV4-2 combines with J gene TRBJ2-6; D unclear. CDR1 and CDR2 from the germline V gene are LGHNA and YNFKEQ. The CDR3 has 19 amino acids. V lost 3 bases to trimming and J lost 0 bases, with 18 bases between them. CDR3 sequence (DNA): TGTGCCAGCAGCCAGGCTAGACCTGGTCGGGCCTCTGGGGCCAACGTCCTGACTTTC. This codes for CASSQARPGRASGANVLTF.

This clonotype appeared a few times. The gene calls are TRBV7-2 and TRBJ1-6; D is unresolved. This CDR3 contains 14 residues. Trimming took 7 bases from V and 4 from J, leaving 11 bases between them. Germline V gives CDR1 SGHTA, CDR2 FQGNSA. The CDR3 DNA is TGTGCCAGCACGGGTGGGAATTATAATTCACCCCTCCACTTT. This translates into CASTGGNYNSPLHF.

This chain links TRBV4-1 with TRBJ1-1; TRBD1 aligns across 9 bases. CDR1 and CDR2 from the germline V gene are MGHRA and YSYEKL. The CDR3 runs to 19 residues. V was pared by 1 base and J by 7 bases, with 19 bases of the junction left unmatched. The CDR3 is CASSQAPADRDRAVGEAFF. In DNA form, the CDR3 reads TGCGCCAGCAGCCAAGCGCCAGCCGACCGGGACAGGGCTGTAGGTGAAGCTTTCTTT.

This rearrangement joins TRBV5-1 to TRBJ2-1; 7 positions agree with TRBD2. The V segment lost 2 bases and the J segment 8 bases; nucleotides outside the gene matches: 10. Germline CDR1 is SGHRS and CDR2 is YFSETQ. The CDR3 covers 15 residues. This CDR3 is CASSFGSGEVDEQFF. CDR3 coding DNA: TGCGCCAGCAGCTTTGGCAGCGGGGAAGTTGATGAGCAGTTCTTC.

The rearrangement links TRBV4-3 to TRBJ1-4; the match to TRBD1 covers 7 bases. V shed 1 base and J 8 bases; nucleotides not matched to a gene: 7. Per germline, CDR1 LGHNA and CDR2 YSLEER. The CDR3 is 15 amino acids. The CDR3 spells CASSQGQGGDEKLFF. The DNA for the CDR3 is TGCGCCAGCAGCCAAGGACAGGGAGGAGACGAAAAACTGTTTTTT.

This clonotype was picked up many times. The chain has TRBV2 and TRBJ1-5; D may be TRBD1 (5 bases). Trimming removed 0 bases at V and 7 bases at J, with 10 bases between. The CDR3 sequence is 14 residues long. CDR1 is SNHLY, CDR2 FYNNEI, per germline. The CDR3 nucleotides read TGTGCCAGCAGTGAAGCTGGCAGGGACCAGCCCCAGCATTTT. It translates to CASSEAGRDQPQHF.

This clonotype has a handful of counts. This rearrangement joins TRBV6-6 to TRBJ2-5; D not certain. Germline V gives CDR1 MNHNY, CDR2 SVGAGI (reference sequence). Trimming took 6 bases from V and 1 from J, leaving 12 bases between them. This CDR3 comprises 14 residues. CDR3 protein: CASRKNLPQETQYF. CDR3 bases: TGTGCCAGCAGGAAAAATTTACCCCAAGAGACCCAGTACTTC.

This clonotype was detected only a few times. The rearrangement uses TRBV7-6 and TRBJ2-5, with 11 positions matching TRBD2. The CDR3 consists of 17 residues. V was clipped by 6 bases and J by 4 bases; unmatched bases: 13. Germline V gives CDR1 SGHVS, CDR2 FNYEAQ. CDR3 nucleotides: TGTGCCAGCAGACTCGGGGGACTAGCGGCTGGGGGAGAGACCCAGTACTTC. Its translation: CASRLGGLAAGGETQYF.

This chain links TRBV5-1 with TRBJ1-4, with unresolved D. CDR1 SGHRS and CDR2 YFSETQ come from the germline V gene. The CDR3 extends over 14 amino acids. V gave up 2 bases and J gave up 0 bases, with 5 bases separating them. The CDR3: CASSFDATNEKLFF. CDR3 nucleotide sequence: TGCGCCAGCAGCTTTGATGCAACTAATGAAAAACTGTTTTTT. Complete variable domain (other parts from reference TRBV5-1 and TRBJ1-4): KAGVTQTPRYLIKTRGQQVTLSCSPISGHRSVSWYQQTPGQGLQFLFEYFSETQRNKGNFPGRFSGRQFSNSRSEMNVSTLELGDSALYLCASSFDATNEKLFFGSGTQLSVL.

V is TRBV4-1 and J is TRBJ2-1; the D call may be TRBD1 or TRBD2 (5 bases each). Trimming cost V 4 bases and J 5 bases, with 15 bases left between them. The CDR3 loop spans 15 amino acids. Looked up from germline, CDR1 is MGHRA and CDR2 is YSYEKL. The CDR3 loop is CASSPLTGTNNEQFF. The CDR3 region has the DNA TGCGCCAGCAGCCCCTTGACGGGGACCAACAATGAGCAGTTCTTC.

In this sample, this clonotype turned up many times. The J gene is TRBJ2-1, the V gene TRBV12-3 or TRBV12-4; 8 bases line up with TRBD2. The V gene end was trimmed by 3 bases and the J gene end by 7 bases; junction bases not matched to a gene: 5. CDR3 length: 14 amino acids. CDR3 loop: CASSFSGGLNEQFF. The CDR3, as DNA: TGTGCCAGCAGTTTCAGCGGGGGTCTAAATGAGCAGTTCTTC.

The chain employs TRBV28 and TRBJ2-3; 10 bases fit TRBD1. J was trimmed by 3 bases and V by 4 bases; bases with no gene match: 4. The CDR3 runs to 15 residues. The germline gives CDR1 MDHEN, CDR2 SYDVKM. This chain's CDR3 is CASSWTGGLTDTQYF. CDR3 bases: TGTGCCAGCAGTTGGACAGGGGGTTTGACAGATACGCAGTATTTT.

The chain is built from TRBV3-1 and TRBJ2-7; 8 bases align to TRBD1. The junction had 2 bases not matched to a gene; V was cut back by 6 bases and J by 1 base. Germline CDR1 is LGHDT and CDR2 is YNNKEL (reference sequence). The CDR3 totals 13 residues. CDR3 bases: TGTGCCAGCAGAAGACAGGGGTCCTACGAGCAGTACTTC. Translation gives CASRRQGSYEQYF.

There are a few counts of this clonotype. The genes are TRBV13 and TRBJ1-2, with 7 bases lining up with TRBD1. The CDR3 is made up of 14 amino acids. Trimming removed 5 bases from V and 3 bases from J; junction bases left unmatched: 6. Per the germline V gene, CDR1 is PRHDT and CDR2 is FYEKMQ (reference sequence). DNA of the CDR3: TGTGCCAGCAGCACTACCGGGACAGACTATGGCTACACCTTC. Translating gives CASSTTGTDYGYTF.